Described below is a single TCR beta chain sequence and its context. Its antigen is unidentified. The entry originates in a study of OX40 agonist ivuxolimab in advanced cancers. The wider study: A diagnosis of hepatocellular carcinoma, melanoma, renal cell or head and neck cancer was present in dose-escalation patients.

Study observations and caveats: Determination of antigen specificity was not performed for the expanded peripheral T cells.

The repertoire was sequenced with immunoSEQ multiplex PCR; TCRdb's copy has only in-frame clones and lacks some. The sample shows tens of thousands of clones, 88% of them seen only once. Germline CDR1 SGHNT, CDR2 YENEEA. Trimming removed 5 bases from V and 4 bases from J; junction bases left unmatched: 12. The CDR3 totals 16 residues. The sample was CD4+ or CD8+ T cells sorted from blood, taken in a trial of the OX40 agonist ivuxolimab. The chain has TRBV11-3 and TRBJ1-1; 8 bases agree with TRBD1. The clonotype comes from an adult with an advanced solid tumor such as melanoma, head and neck, liver or kidney cancer. The CDR3 sequence: CASSKTGTGSFTEAFF. The CDR3 DNA is TGTGCCAGCAGCAAAACCGGGACAGGAAGCTTCACTGAAGCTTTCTTT.